The 25 T cell receptor beta chains listed next were all sequenced from one sample in a study of T cells in Graves' hyperthyroidism and ophthalmopathy. RNA transcripts yielded amplified TCR beta CDR3 regions. First-round RT-PCR with HTBI primers amplified the TCR CDR3 region. TCRdb reprocessed the multiplex PCR reads via MiXCR and lists one record per CDR3 protein. The table lists nearly 600,000 distinct CDR3 sequences, approximately 15% of them singletons. Source material: blood. The receptor source for this set is a woman in her thirties with Graves' hyperthyroidism that later progressed to Graves' ophthalmopathy.

This clonotype showed up many times. This chain connects TRBV3-1 to TRBJ1-4; possibly TRBD1 for D (6 bases). The germline V gene encodes CDR1 LGHDT and CDR2 YNNKEL (reference sequence). The CDR3 sequence is 14 residues long. V shed 1 base and J shed 10 bases, with 13 bases lying between them. The CDR3: CASSQVQGSRKLFF. In nucleotides, the CDR3 is TGTGCCAGCAGCCAAGTCCAGGGGTCTCGAAAACTGTTTTTT.

In the case of this clonotype: A junction boundary mismatches the germline segment, possibly from a read error. This CDR3 reads CSVEGTARTNTQYF. CDR3 DNA sequence: TGCAGCGTTGAGGGGACAGCGCGCACAAATACGCAGTATTTT. V gene TRBV29-1 combines with J gene TRBJ2-3; 7 bases match TRBD1. The CDR3 is 14 amino acids. Germline CDR1 and CDR2: SQVTM and ANQGSEA.

The chain links TRBV20-1 to TRBJ2-7, with D perhaps assigned TRBD1 or TRBD2 (5 bases each). V dropped 0 bases and J dropped 6 bases, with 18 bases sitting between them. Germline CDR1 DFQATT, CDR2 SNEGSKA (reference sequence). This CDR3 comprises 15 residues. The CDR3: CSARDSGTAVFEQYF. The CDR3 coding sequence is TGCAGTGCTAGAGATTCCGGGACGGCTGTGTTCGAGCAGTACTTC.

This clonotype was found many times. The chain couples TRBV10-2 to TRBJ2-7, with TRBD2 matching 7 bases. With V trimmed by 3 bases and J by 4 bases, 3 bases remained unmatched. CDR1 is WSHSY and CDR2 is SAAADI in the germline V gene. The CDR3 extends over 13 amino acids. The CDR3 spells CASSDEGGYEQYF. DNA of the CDR3: TGCGCCAGCAGTGATGAGGGAGGGTACGAGCAGTACTTC.

This clonotype was detected ten times or more. This sequence joins TRBV7-2 and TRBJ2-7; 10 positions match TRBD2. Per the germline V gene, CDR1 is SGHTA and CDR2 is FQGNSA. The CDR3 has 15 residues. After removal of 5 bases from V and 1 base from J, the junction contained 5 bases not matched to a gene. CDR3 nucleotide sequence: TGTGCCAGCAGCACCCGGACTAGCGGATCCTACGAGCAGTACTTC. Protein: CASSTRTSGSYEQYF.

There are many counts of this clonotype. The chain combines TRBV11-2 with TRBJ2-1, with 12 bases fitting TRBD2. V gave up 7 bases and J gave up 0 bases; unmatched junction bases: 7. This CDR3 contains 17 residues. Germline-derived CDR1 and CDR2 are SGHAT and FQNNGV. CDR3 in amino acids: CASIQWTSGASYNEQFF. For the CDR3, the DNA is TGTGCCAGCATCCAATGGACTAGCGGGGCCTCCTACAATGAGCAGTTCTTC.

The CDR3 sequence is CASSARGRDYGYTF. Written as DNA, the CDR3 is TGTGCCAGCAGTGCACGGGGCAGAGACTATGGCTACACCTTC. J is TRBJ1-2 and V is TRBV28; D is possibly TRBD1 (5 bases). From germline, CDR1 is MDHEN and CDR2 SYDVKM. The CDR3 is 14 amino acids. The germline V and J ends were trimmed by 5 bases and 3 bases, with 13 bases remaining between them.

This sequence joins TRBV9 and TRBJ2-2; TRBD1 aligns across 8 bases. Germline-derived CDR1 and CDR2 are SGDLS and YYNGEE. Trimming took 2 bases from V and 7 from J; bases not matched to a gene: 4. The CDR3 is 14 residues long. CDR3 loop: CASSVTGAGGELFF. CDR3 bases: TGTGCCAGCAGCGTGACAGGGGCCGGCGGGGAGCTGTTTTTT. Based on the CDR3 plus reference TRBV9 and TRBJ2-2, the full variable domain is DSGVTQTPKHLITATGQRVTLRCSPRSGDLSVYWYQQSLDQGLQFLIQYYNGEERAKGNILERFSAQQFPDLHSELNLSSLELGDSALYFCASSVTGAGGELFFGEGSRLTVL.

This clonotype was seen at least ten times. In nucleotides, the CDR3 is TGCAGCGTTGCGATTAGCGGGGCGAGCACAGATACGCAGTATTTT. Residues: CSVAISGASTDTQYF. V gene TRBV29-1 combines with J gene TRBJ2-3; 8 bases fit TRBD2. This CDR3 is 15 amino acids long. Per the germline V gene, CDR1 is SQVTM and CDR2 is ANQGSEA. Unmatched junction bases numbered 6, after V lost 4 bases and J lost 0 bases.

For this clonotype: One end of the junction fails to match germline, which may point to a read error. This chain connects TRBV5-6 to TRBJ2-2; 10 bases align to TRBD2. This CDR3 comprises 17 residues. Germline V gene lookup returns CDR1 SGHDT and CDR2 YYEEEE. The CDR3 DNA reads TGTGCCAGCAGCTTGGGGGCTAGCGGGAGCGTCACCGGGGAGCTGTCTTTT. It codes for CASSLGASGSVTGELSF.

This clonotype has a count of ten or more. V is TRBV30 and J is TRBJ2-1, with TRBD2 matching 14 bases. The CDR3 is 14 residues long. Germline CDR1 is GTSNPN and CDR2 is SVGIG (reference sequence). The V gene end was trimmed by 8 bases and the J gene end by 6 bases; junction bases not matched to a gene: 6. The CDR3 region has the DNA TGTGCCGAACGGACTAGCGGGGGGCGCAATGAGCAGTTCTTC. Its translation: CAERTSGGRNEQFF.

The rearrangement uses TRBV27 and TRBJ2-7; D possibly corresponds to TRBD1 (5 bases). The germline gives CDR1 MNHEY, CDR2 SMNVEV (reference sequence). The CDR3 has 13 residues. V was pared by 10 bases and J by 1 base, with 14 bases between. Here the CDR3 DNA reads TGTGCCACCTTAGGCAGGGCATCCTACGAGCAGTACTTC. This sequence encodes CATLGRASYEQYF.

Many counts were recorded for this clonotype. The chain is built from TRBV9 and TRBJ2-5; 12 bases map to TRBD2. The CDR3 runs to 16 residues. The germline gives CDR1 SGDLS, CDR2 YYNGEE. V shed 2 bases and J 5 bases; nucleotides not matched to a gene: 7. CDR3 sequence reads: CASSVGLAGGWETQYF. The CDR3, as DNA: TGTGCCAGCAGCGTCGGGCTAGCGGGAGGGTGGGAGACCCAGTACTTC.

This clonotype occurred a few times. The chain links TRBV4-2 to TRBJ2-7; 11 bases agree with TRBD2. Germline CDR1 is LGHNA and CDR2 is YNFKEQ. V was pared by 3 bases and J by 7 bases, with 5 bases of the junction left unmatched. The CDR3 extends over 14 amino acids. The CDR3 sequence: CASSQGTSGREQYF. For the CDR3, the DNA is TGTGCCAGCAGCCAGGGGACTAGCGGAAGGGAGCAGTACTTC.

This clonotype has a count of ten or more. The J gene is TRBJ1-2, the V gene TRBV3-1; the D gene is possibly TRBD1 (6 bases). V lost 0 bases to trimming and J lost 4 bases, with 12 bases between them. CDR3 size: 15 residues. Per germline, CDR1 LGHDT and CDR2 YNNKEL (reference sequence). DNA of the CDR3: TGTGCCAGCAGCCAAGAGGGGGCCAGCCCCTATGGCTACACCTTC. As protein: CASSQEGASPYGYTF. Filled out from reference TRBV3-1 and TRBJ1-2, the complete variable domain reads DTAVSQTPKYLVTQMGNDKSIKCEQNLGHDTMYWYKQDSKKFLKIMFSYNNKELIINETVPNRFSPKSPDKAHLNLHINSLELGDSAVYFCASSQEGASPYGYTFGSGTRLTVV.

This clonotype was seen a handful of times. This chain links TRBV12-3 or TRBV12-4 with TRBJ1-5, with 8 bases lining up with TRBD1. The J segment lost 5 bases and the V segment lost 6 bases, leaving 6 bases of the junction unmatched. The CDR3 has 14 amino acids. CDR3 in amino acids: CASSRTGKHQPQHF. CDR3 in DNA: TGTGCCAGCAGCCGGACAGGGAAACATCAGCCCCAGCATTTT.

The CDR3 sequence: CSARNPGDNTDTQYF. The CDR3 coding sequence is TGCAGTGCTAGAAATCCGGGGGACAACACAGATACGCAGTATTTT. The V gene is TRBV20-1, the J gene TRBJ2-3; perhaps D is TRBD1 or TRBD2 (6 bases each). The CDR3 spans 15 residues. The germline V gene encodes CDR1 DFQATT and CDR2 SNEGSKA (reference sequence). V was clipped by 2 bases and J by 2 bases, with 14 bases between them.

This clonotype was detected many times. The genes are TRBV7-3 and TRBJ2-3; 7 bases map to TRBD1. Losses at the gene ends were 5 bases for V and 3 bases for J; bases not matched to a gene: 5. The CDR3 is made up of 14 amino acids. Germline assignment: CDR1 SGHTA and CDR2 FQGTGA. The CDR3, as DNA: TGTGCCAGCAGCCGACAGGGCTTAACAGATACGCAGTATTTT. Protein: CASSRQGLTDTQYF.

This clonotype was counted a few times. One junction end does not reproduce the germline sequence, and a read error may be involved. The chain uses TRBV7-7 and TRBJ2-3; D remains ambiguous. Germline V lookup: CDR1 SSHAT, CDR2 FNYEAQ (reference sequence). The CDR3 extends over 13 amino acids. CDR3: CASSLRPHDTQYF. CDR3 nucleotides: TGTGCTAGCAGCTTAAGGCCCCACGATACGCAGTATTTT.

This clonotype has more than one count but fewer than ten. Germline is not matched at one junction end, which may reflect a read error. This chain uses TRBV7-7 with TRBJ2-3; weak D call: TRBD2 (6 bases). Germline V gene lookup returns CDR1 SSHAT and CDR2 FNYEAQ (reference sequence). The CDR3 runs 16 residues. Here the CDR3 reads CASSLGTSGGTDTQYF. The CDR3 DNA follows: TGTGCTAGCAGCTTAGGAACTTCGGGGGGCACAGATACGCAGTATTTT.

This clonotype was counted many times. The genes are TRBV29-1 and TRBJ2-7; 8 bases are a match to TRBD2. There are 13 residues in the CDR3. J was trimmed by 6 bases and V by 6 bases; bases with no gene match: 10. Germline V gives CDR1 SQVTM, CDR2 ANQGSEA. CDR3 bases: TGCAGCGTGCCGGGAGGGTCTTCTCGCGAGCAGTACTTC. Protein: CSVPGGSSREQYF.

The chain recombines TRBV20-1 with TRBJ1-6, with D possibly being TRBD1 (6 bases). V dropped 3 bases and J dropped 10 bases, with 25 bases sitting between them. CDR1 is DFQATT and CDR2 is SNEGSKA in the germline V gene (reference sequence). The CDR3 extends over 17 amino acids. The DNA of the CDR3 is TGCAGTGCTAGCTACTTACAGGGATGGGCCTCTAACTCACCCCTCCACTTT. It encodes CSASYLQGWASNSPLHF.

Concerning this clonotype itself: A much larger clone is a single base away; this may be a read error. The V gene is TRBV20-1, the J gene TRBJ1-6; the D gene is possibly TRBD1 (5 bases). Per germline, CDR1 DFQATT and CDR2 SNEGSKA (reference sequence). This CDR3 spans 15 amino acids. For the CDR3, the DNA is TGCAGTGCTAGAGATCCCCAGACTGGGGGTTCACCCCTCAACTTT. It is translated as CSARDPQTGGSPLNF.

This clonotype was detected only a few times. V and J are TRBV15 and TRBJ2-5; tentative D call: TRBD1 (6 bases). This CDR3 has 15 residues. Between the trimmed V and J ends, which lost 8 bases and 3 bases, there was a span of 19 bases. Germline CDR1 is LNHNV and CDR2 is YYDKDF (reference sequence). Here the CDR3 DNA reads TGTGCCACCCGTATTGTGACTGGGGGCAAAGAGACCCAGTACTTC. Translation gives CATRIVTGGKETQYF.

This clonotype was recorded at least ten times. The genes are TRBV2 and TRBJ2-2; no definite D call. Trimming took 4 bases from V and 0 from J, leaving 9 bases between them. The germline gives CDR1 SNHLY, CDR2 FYNNEI. The CDR3 length is 15 residues. The CDR3, as DNA: TGTGCCAGCAGTGCATTTGGTGCGAACACCGGGGAGCTGTTTTTT. Translated, it gives CASSAFGANTGELFF.